Shown below are 21 T cell receptor beta chains from a single sample sequenced in a study of neoadjuvant nivolumab and ipilimumab in lung cancer. Profiling relied on immunoSEQ multiplex PCR, and the TCRdb table lists in-frame clones only, not all of them. The sample lists about 38,000 clones; roughly 89% were seen once. The material sequenced was peripheral blood, taken before neoadjuvant nivolumab, alone or with ipilimumab. The receptors here all came from an adult with non-small cell lung cancer.

V gene TRBV4-2 combines with J gene TRBJ1-5; 7 nucleotides line up with TRBD1. Per the germline V gene, CDR1 is LGHNA and CDR2 is YNFKEQ. The CDR3 loop spans 15 amino acids. V was clipped by 2 bases and J by 6 bases; unmatched bases: 7. As DNA, the CDR3 is TGTGCCAGCAGCCAAACCACACAGGGGACTCAGCCCCAGCATTTT. Its translation is CASSQTTQGTQPQHF.

The rearrangement links TRBV5-1 to TRBJ2-7, with 13 nucleotides matching TRBD2. This CDR3 has 15 amino acids. With 3 bases clipped from V and 1 base from J, the junction kept 1 base outside the gene matches. Germline assignment: CDR1 SGHRS and CDR2 YFSETQ. The DNA of the CDR3 is TGCGCCAGCAGCTGGACTAGCGGGGGATCCTACGAGCAGTACTTC. It encodes CASSWTSGGSYEQYF.

The chain joins TRBV18 to TRBJ2-2, with D unclear. CDR1 KGHSH and CDR2 LQKENI come from the germline V gene. V lost 6 bases and J 1 base, leaving 15 bases between the germline ends. The CDR3 is made up of 16 amino acids. This chain's CDR3 is CASSLEPRKNTGELFF. Here the CDR3 DNA reads TGTGCCAGCTCTCTTGAACCACGGAAGAACACCGGGGAGCTGTTTTTT.

This chain uses TRBV9 with TRBJ2-1; perhaps D is TRBD1 or TRBD2 (5 bases each). This CDR3 has 16 residues. Trimming cost V 4 bases and J 7 bases, with 21 bases left between them. The germline CDR1 and CDR2 sequences are SGDLS and YYNGEE. This CDR3 reads CASSISRGYGGNEQFF. In DNA form, the CDR3 reads TGTGCCAGCAGCATAAGCCGGGGCTACGGTGGGAATGAGCAGTTCTTC.

The CDR3 sequence: CASSRVVAGDNEQFF. In DNA, the CDR3 is TGTGCCAGCAGCCGAGTAGTAGCGGGAGACAATGAGCAGTTCTTC. V is TRBV5-4 and J is TRBJ2-1, with TRBD2 matching over 9 bases. CDR3 length: 15 amino acids. CDR1 is SGHNT and CDR2 is YYREEE in the germline V gene (reference sequence). Trimming removed 4 bases from V and 5 bases from J; junction bases left unmatched: 7.

For the CDR3, the DNA is TGTGCCAGCAGCCAGGGACTAGCGGGAGGGCAAGAGACCCAGTACTTC. Translation gives CASSQGLAGGQETQYF. The J gene is TRBJ2-5, the V gene TRBV7-7; 16 bases fit TRBD2. Germline CDR1 reads SSHAT; CDR2 reads FNYEAQ (reference sequence). This CDR3 region has 16 residues. After removal of 5 bases from V and 2 bases from J, the junction contained 2 bases not matched to a gene.

A few counts support this clone. The chain employs TRBV19 and TRBJ2-7, with D possibly matching TRBD2 (5 bases). V shed 6 bases and J shed 0 bases, with 12 bases lying between them. The germline gives CDR1 LNHDA, CDR2 SQIVND (reference sequence). This CDR3 contains 14 residues. In nucleotides, the CDR3 is TGTGCCAGTAGAGAGGCGGGCGTCTCCTACGAGCAGTACTTC. As protein: CASREAGVSYEQYF.

The chain has TRBV15 and TRBJ2-5, with 8 bases lining up with TRBD2. V lost 3 bases to trimming and J lost 4 bases; unmatched junction nucleotides: 1. This CDR3 contains 13 residues. From germline, CDR1 is LNHNV and CDR2 YYDKDF (reference sequence). CDR3: CATSRAGGETQYF. CDR3 DNA sequence: TGTGCCACCAGCAGGGCGGGGGGAGAGACCCAGTACTTC.

The genes are TRBV7-9 and TRBJ2-3; D is undetermined. V gave up 6 bases and J gave up 9 bases, with 22 bases separating them. CDR1 and CDR2 from the germline V gene are SEHNR and FQNEAQ (reference sequence). The CDR3 consists of 15 residues. The CDR3 spells CASSPGGPRVGTQYF. The CDR3 DNA reads as TGTGCCAGCAGTCCGGGCGGCCCTAGGGTAGGGACGCAGTATTTT. Variable domain in full (rest from reference TRBV7-9 and TRBJ2-3): DTGVSQNPRHKITKRGQNVTFRCDPISEHNRLYWYRQTLGQGPEFLTYFQNEAQLEKSRLLSDRFSAERPKGSFSTLEIQRTEQGDSAMYLCASSPGGPRVGTQYFGPGTRLTVL.

This chain connects TRBV6-5 to TRBJ1-2; 9 bases are a match to TRBD1. J was trimmed by 2 bases and V by 6 bases; bases with no gene match: 1. This CDR3 region has 13 residues. CDR1 is MNHEY, CDR2 SVGAGI, per germline. CDR3 residues: CASRQGANYGYTF. For the CDR3, the DNA is TGTGCCAGCAGACAGGGGGCGAACTATGGCTACACCTTC.

This chain links TRBV19 with TRBJ1-2; the match to TRBD1 covers 9 bases. Germline-derived CDR1 and CDR2 are LNHDA and SQIVND (reference sequence). V was pared by 5 bases and J by 6 bases, with 7 bases of the junction left unmatched. The CDR3 has 14 residues. CDR3 sequence reads: CASSARDRVHGYTF. The CDR3 DNA follows: TGTGCCAGTAGTGCCCGGGACAGGGTCCATGGCTACACCTTC.

The genes are TRBV5-4 and TRBJ2-7; 8 bases are a match to TRBD1. This CDR3 has 13 amino acids. The J segment lost 5 bases and the V segment lost 4 bases, leaving 5 bases of the junction unmatched. Germline V gene data show CDR1 as SGHNT and CDR2 as YYREEE (reference sequence). CDR3 in amino acids: CASSKGQADEQYF. The CDR3, as DNA: TGTGCCAGCAGCAAGGGACAGGCAGACGAGCAGTACTTC.

The rearrangement links TRBV29-1 to TRBJ1-5; D remains unclear. The CDR3 contains 11 residues. Germline V gives CDR1 SQVTM, CDR2 ANQGSEA. Deletions cut 7 bases from V and 5 bases from J, with 9 bases between. The CDR3 protein is CSAGGDQPQHF. The CDR3 DNA is TGCAGCGCGGGTGGCGATCAGCCCCAGCATTTT.

The rearrangement uses TRBV12-5 and TRBJ1-5; the D gene is possibly TRBD1 (5 bases). CDR1 LGHNT and CDR2 FRNRAP come from the germline V gene. V lost 6 bases, J lost 13 bases, and 16 bases lay in between. The length of the CDR3 is 12 residues. CDR3 sequence: CASGDILGVQHF. The CDR3 DNA reads as TGTGCTAGTGGGGACATCCTGGGGGTTCAGCATTTT.

The V and J genes are TRBV5-6 and TRBJ2-1, with 12 bases fitting TRBD2. V gave up 4 bases and J gave up 8 bases; unmatched junction bases: 4. CDR1 SGHDT and CDR2 YYEEEE come from the germline V gene. The CDR3 is 14 amino acids. This CDR3 reads CASSRTSGTHEQFF. Written as DNA, the CDR3 is TGTGCCAGCAGCAGGACTAGCGGGACCCATGAGCAGTTCTTC.

The genes are TRBV7-2 and TRBJ2-5; 7 bases line up with TRBD1. This CDR3 has 14 amino acids. Trimming removed 5 bases from V and 5 bases from J; junction bases left unmatched: 8. Germline V CDR1 and CDR2: SGHTA, FQGNSA. In DNA form, the CDR3 reads TGTGCCAGCAGCCTAGGACAGGAGGTGGAGACCCAGTACTTC. Translated, it gives CASSLGQEVETQYF.

This clone was seen once. The rearrangement links TRBV7-2 to TRBJ1-2, with TRBD1 matching 7 bases. This CDR3 comprises 14 residues. Germline values: CDR1 SGHTA, CDR2 FQGNSA. V lost 6 bases, J lost 4 bases, and 8 bases stayed unmatched. The CDR3 nucleotides read TGTGCCAGCAGTCTTTCCAGGGGGGTCTATGGCTACACCTTC. Translating it yields CASSLSRGVYGYTF.

The CDR3: CAWRADSWYGYTF. The CDR3 DNA follows: TGTGCCTGGAGGGCAGACTCTTGGTATGGCTACACCTTC. This chain links TRBV30 with TRBJ1-2; D ambiguous. Per the germline V gene, CDR1 is GTSNPN and CDR2 is SVGIG (reference sequence). The CDR3 totals 13 residues. With 3 bases removed from V and 5 bases from J, the gap between germline ends came to 13 bases. Based on the CDR3 plus reference TRBV30 and TRBJ1-2, the full variable domain is SQTIHQWPATLVQPVGSPLSLECTVEGTSNPNLYWYRQAAGRGLQLLFYSVGIGQISSEVPQNLSASRPQDRQFILSSKKLLLSDSGFYLCAWRADSWYGYTFGSGTRLTVV.

This clone has only a few counts. V is TRBV5-1 and J is TRBJ2-5; 10 bases match TRBD2. V was clipped by 4 bases and J by 5 bases; unmatched bases: 11. This CDR3 contains 16 residues. In germline, CDR1 is SGHRS, CDR2 YFSETQ. The CDR3 protein is CASSPIDLAGVETQYF. Written as DNA, the CDR3 is TGCGCCAGCAGCCCAATTGATCTAGCGGGAGTGGAGACCCAGTACTTC.

The V and J genes are TRBV5-5 and TRBJ1-3; D is unresolved. V lost 0 bases and J lost 2, with 6 bases in between. CDR3 size: 14 residues. Germline CDR1 SGHKS, CDR2 YYEKEE (reference sequence). The DNA of the CDR3 is TGTGCCAGCAGCTTGGGCCCAGCTGGAAACACCATATATTTT. It is translated as CASSLGPAGNTIYF.

The V and J genes are TRBV11-2 and TRBJ1-5, with 11 bases lining up with TRBD1. The V and J ends lost 5 bases and 2 bases, in that order; junction bases with no gene match: 8. From germline, CDR1 is SGHAT and CDR2 FQNNGV. The CDR3 has 17 residues. Written as DNA, the CDR3 is TGTGCCAGCAGCCCCGGACAGGGGGCTCGGGGCAATCAGCCCCAGCATTTT. It is translated as CASSPGQGARGNQPQHF. Looking up the rest from reference TRBV11-2 and TRBJ1-5 gives the full variable domain: EAGVAQSPRYKIIEKRQSVAFWCNPISGHATLYWYQQILGQGPKLLIQFQNNGVVDDSQLPKDRFSAERLKGVDSTLKIQPAKLEDSAVYLCASSPGQGARGNQPQHFGDGTRLSIL.